The clone carrying this TCR beta chain was observed at least ten times. This sample holds PBMCs from roughly 10 ml fresh peripheral blood. This CDR3 is 15 amino acids long. V lost 2 bases and J lost 3, with 10 bases in between. Germline lookup yields CDR1 SEHNR and CDR2 FQNEAQ (reference sequence). This sample stems from a study of T cells in Graves' hyperthyroidism and ophthalmopathy. Template material for amplifying TCR beta CDR3 regions consisted of RNA transcripts. HTBI primers were used for first-round RT-PCR of the TCR CDR3. Each CDR3 protein gets one entry after TCRdb re-called the multiplex PCR reads with MiXCR. The sample contains more than 600,000 distinct CDR3 sequences, less than 20% of which appear only once.

Sequenced sample: blood. V gene TRBV7-9 combines with J gene TRBJ2-2; D call uncertain. This clonotype originated in a man aged 18 to 29 with Graves' hyperthyroidism. CDR3 amino acids: CASSLSIGDTGELFF. DNA of the CDR3: TGTGCCAGCAGCTTATCGATAGGTGACACCGGGGAGCTGTTTTTT. The whole variable domain, remainder taken from reference TRBV7-9 and TRBJ2-2, is DTGVSQNPRHKITKRGQNVTFRCDPISEHNRLYWYRQTLGQGPEFLTYFQNEAQLEKSRLLSDRFSAERPKGSFSTLEIQRTEQGDSAMYLCASSLSIGDTGELFFGEGSRLTVL.